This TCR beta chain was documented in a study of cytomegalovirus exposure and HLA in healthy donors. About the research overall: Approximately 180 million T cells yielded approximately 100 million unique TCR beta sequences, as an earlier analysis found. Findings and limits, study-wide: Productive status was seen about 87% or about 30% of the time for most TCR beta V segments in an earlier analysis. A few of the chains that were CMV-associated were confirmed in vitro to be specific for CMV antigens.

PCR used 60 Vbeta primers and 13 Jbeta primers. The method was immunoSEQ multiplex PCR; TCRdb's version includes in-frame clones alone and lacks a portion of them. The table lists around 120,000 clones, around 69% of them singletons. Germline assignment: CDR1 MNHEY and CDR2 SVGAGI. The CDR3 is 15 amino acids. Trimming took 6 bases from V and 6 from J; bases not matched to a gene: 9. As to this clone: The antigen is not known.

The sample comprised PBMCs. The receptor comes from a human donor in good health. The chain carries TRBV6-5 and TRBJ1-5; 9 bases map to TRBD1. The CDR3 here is CASRAGQGGGQPQHF. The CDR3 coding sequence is TGTGCCAGCAGGGCGGGACAGGGAGGAGGTCAGCCCCAGCATTTT.